The 10 T cell receptor beta chains below were found in one sample sequenced in a study of beta chain features in type 1 diabetes. Points from the study as a whole: Shortening that was moderate but significant affected the TCRB CDR3s of Type 1 diabetes patients in all four CD4+ subsets.

These receptors have no identified antigens. Reverse transcribing all isolated RNA meant expressed TCRB transcripts were sequenced. Profiling relied on immunoSEQ multiplex PCR, and the TCRdb table lists in-frame clones only, not all of them. The data show some 45,000 clones, 66% seen once. The sequenced material came from Tregs from blood. Source of these receptors: a woman aged 18 to 35 with type 1 diabetes.

Comment on this clone: Compared with germline, one end of the junction differs, possibly owing to a read error. The chain carries TRBV14 and TRBJ1-2, with unresolved D. The CDR3 extends over 11 amino acids. Germline lookup yields CDR1 SGHDN and CDR2 FVKESK. CDR3 sequence: CASSPEGEAAF. CDR3 nucleotides: TGTGCCAGCAGCCCCGAGGGTGAGGCGGCCTTC.

This clone was seen only a few times. The V and J genes are TRBV9 and TRBJ1-2, with unresolved D. Trimming took 3 bases from V and 0 from J, leaving 15 bases between them. Per the germline V gene, CDR1 is SGDLS and CDR2 is YYNGEE. This CDR3 spans 16 amino acids. The CDR3 region has the DNA TGTGCCAGCAGCGCCCTGGGGAGGACGACTAACTATGGCTACACCTTC. Translating gives CASSALGRTTNYGYTF.

On this clone: Within the sample, other DNA sequences also encode this same CDR3. The chain recombines TRBV7-9 with TRBJ2-3; D unclear. Germline V CDR1 and CDR2: SEHNR, FQNEAQ (reference sequence). V shed 5 bases and J shed 1 base, with 10 bases lying between them. This CDR3 has 14 residues. The CDR3 here is CASSRVVGTDTQYF. The CDR3 nucleotides read TGTGCCAGCAGCCGGGTGGTGGGCACAGATACGCAGTATTTT.

The rearrangement joins TRBV18 to TRBJ1-3, with 10 bases that match TRBD1. The V and J ends lost 2 bases and 0 bases, in that order; junction bases with no gene match: 7. CDR3 length: 18 amino acids. Germline assignment: CDR1 KGHSH and CDR2 LQKENI. CDR3 protein: CASSPLSGQGTSGNTIYF. CDR3 nucleotides: TGTGCCAGCTCACCATTGTCGGGACAGGGGACCTCTGGAAACACCATATATTTT. Complete variable domain (other parts from reference TRBV18 and TRBJ1-3): NAGVMQNPRHLVRRRGQEARLRCSPMKGHSHVYWYRQLPEEGLKFMVYLQKENIIDESGMPKERFSAEFPKEGPSILRIQQVVRGDSAAYFCASSPLSGQGTSGNTIYFGEGSWLTVV.

V is TRBV18 and J is TRBJ2-3, with TRBD2 matching over 9 bases. This CDR3 is 19 amino acids long. Germline V gene sequence: CDR1 KGHSH, CDR2 LQKENI. V lost 6 bases, J lost 0 bases, and 16 bases stayed unmatched. The CDR3 bases are TGTGCCAGCTCTTTGTCCCTAGCGGGGCCCATTGACAGCACAGATACGCAGTATTTT. Translation gives CASSLSLAGPIDSTDTQYF.

The chain joins TRBV20-1 to TRBJ1-2; D is ambiguous. Trimming shortened V by 3 bases and J by 6 bases, and 8 bases separated the two germline ends. The CDR3 is made up of 11 amino acids. In germline, CDR1 is DFQATT, CDR2 SNEGSKA (reference sequence). The CDR3 is CSASLQDGYTF. The CDR3 nucleotides read TGCAGTGCTAGTCTGCAGGATGGCTACACCTTC.

The rearrangement uses TRBV5-1 and TRBJ2-3; 12 bases fit TRBD2. The germline CDR1 and CDR2 sequences are SGHRS and YFSETQ. V gave up 4 bases and J gave up 1 base; unmatched junction bases: 16. The CDR3 totals 20 residues. CDR3 DNA: TGCGCCAGCAGCCCGCAAGGACTAGCGGGACCTAAAAAAGGCACAGATACGCAGTATTTT. This translates into CASSPQGLAGPKKGTDTQYF.

This clone was observed a handful of times. V is TRBV10-3 and J is TRBJ1-2; tentatively, D is TRBD1 (6 bases). Looked up from germline, CDR1 is ENHRY and CDR2 is SYGVKD. This CDR3 contains 12 residues. The ends were cut back, 3 bases at V and 8 bases at J, with 10 bases in the middle. CDR3 bases: TGTGCCATCAGTGATTCAGGGGAAGGCTACACCTTC. Encoded protein: CAISDSGEGYTF.

The chain joins TRBV29-1 to TRBJ2-7; 9 bases fit TRBD1. The CDR3 spans 17 residues. J was trimmed by 1 base and V by 5 bases; bases with no gene match: 15. CDR1 and CDR2 from the germline V gene are SQVTM and ANQGSEA. Here the CDR3 reads CSVHQAVGTGKSYEQYF. The CDR3 DNA follows: TGCAGCGTTCACCAGGCGGTTGGGACAGGGAAATCCTACGAGCAGTACTTC.

This clone was seen only a few times. V and J are TRBV6-6 and TRBJ1-1; D remains ambiguous. The CDR3 length is 11 residues. Per the germline V gene, CDR1 is MNHNY and CDR2 is SVGAGI (reference sequence). The germline V and J ends were trimmed by 6 bases and 3 bases, with 5 bases remaining between them. In DNA form, the CDR3 reads TGTGCCAGCAGCTCCGACACTGAAGCTTTCTTT. The encoded protein is CASSSDTEAFF.